These T cell receptor beta chains were read from a single sample in a study of blood T cell repertoires in COVID-19. Here immunoSEQ multiplex PCR was the method, and the copy in TCRdb shows in-frame clones only, minus some. The sample yields about 260,000 clones, roughly 88% seen once. Sample: peripheral blood. These receptor sequences come from a woman aged 65 to 85 with COVID-19, enrolled during active disease. CDR3s include the opening cysteine and the closing phenylalanine or tryptophan. A D gene is named only where the DNA matches it firmly. Clone size is not always given. Where it is, it says once, few, many or a class for expanded clones.

v_gene: TRBV6-5; j_gene: TRBJ2-5; d_gene: NA; abundance: NA; CDR3aa: CASSYGKQGPQETQYF; CDR3nt: TGTGCCAGCAGTTACGGGAAACAGGGCCCCCAAGAGACCCAGTACTTC
v_gene: TRBV30; j_gene: TRBJ1-3; d_gene: NA; abundance: NA; CDR3aa: CAWSVRQSVGNTIYF; CDR3nt: TGTGCCTGGAGTGTACGACAGTCCGTTGGAAACACCATATATTTT
v_gene: TRBV6-2/TRBV6-3; j_gene: TRBJ1-5; d_gene: TRBD1; abundance: NA; CDR3aa: CASSYTHGQGLSNQPQHF; CDR3nt: TGTGCCAGCAGTTACACCCATGGACAGGGTCTAAGTAATCAGCCCCAGCATTTT
v_gene: TRBV4-1; j_gene: TRBJ2-1; d_gene: TRBD2; abundance: NA; CDR3aa: CASKPSGGPYNEQFF; CDR3nt: TGCGCCAGCAAACCAAGCGGGGGACCTTACAATGAGCAGTTCTTC
v_gene: TRBV30; j_gene: TRBJ1-5; d_gene: NA; abundance: NA; CDR3aa: CAWGLSNQPQHF; CDR3nt: TGTGCCTGGGGCCTCAGCAATCAGCCCCAGCATTTT
v_gene: TRBV19; j_gene: TRBJ1-5; d_gene: NA; abundance: once; CDR3aa: CASTISRSDQPQHF; CDR3nt: TGTGCCAGTACCATAAGTAGGAGCGATCAGCCCCAGCATTTT
v_gene: TRBV6-5; j_gene: TRBJ2-7; d_gene: NA; abundance: NA; CDR3aa: CASSPTRRDHYEQYF; CDR3nt: TGTGCCAGCAGTCCCACAAGGAGGGACCACTACGAGCAGTACTTC
v_gene: TRBV5-6; j_gene: TRBJ1-6; d_gene: TRBD1; abundance: NA; CDR3aa: CASEETGLNSPLHF; CDR3nt: TGTGCCAGCGAGGAGACAGGGTTGAATTCACCCCTCCACTTT
v_gene: TRBV7-3; j_gene: TRBJ2-2; d_gene: TRBD2; abundance: NA; CDR3aa: CASSASGITGELFF; CDR3nt: TGTGCCAGCAGCGCTAGCGGGATCACCGGGGAGCTGTTTTTT
v_gene: TRBV6-6; j_gene: TRBJ1-5; d_gene: TRBD1; abundance: NA; CDR3aa: CATGQLDGQPQHF; CDR3nt: TGTGCCACGGGACAGTTGGACGGTCAGCCCCAGCATTTT
v_gene: TRBV30; j_gene: TRBJ1-1; d_gene: TRBD1; abundance: NA; CDR3aa: CAWINTGGMRSEAFF; CDR3nt: TGTGCCTGGATAAATACAGGGGGGATGCGCTCTGAAGCTTTCTTT
v_gene: TRBV7-9; j_gene: TRBJ1-2; d_gene: NA; abundance: NA; CDR3aa: CASSLEWSGFGYTF; CDR3nt: TGTGCCAGCAGCTTAGAATGGTCAGGGTTTGGCTACACCTTC
v_gene: TRBV30; j_gene: TRBJ1-3; d_gene: NA; abundance: NA; CDR3aa: CAWSRGDTIYF; CDR3nt: TGTGCCTGGAGCCGGGGGGACACCATATATTTT
v_gene: TRBV19; j_gene: TRBJ1-5; d_gene: NA; abundance: once; CDR3aa: CASSRGRRLGHQPQHF; CDR3nt: TGTGCCAGTAGTAGAGGTAGACGGTTGGGGCATCAGCCCCAGCATTTT
v_gene: TRBV19; j_gene: TRBJ2-3; d_gene: NA; abundance: NA; CDR3aa: CASSMLARADTQYF; CDR3nt: TGTGCCAGTAGTATGTTAGCACGGGCAGATACGCAGTATTTT
v_gene: TRBV19; j_gene: TRBJ2-5; d_gene: TRBD2; abundance: NA; CDR3aa: CASSIGLAGQETQYF; CDR3nt: TGTGCCAGTAGTATTGGACTAGCGGGGCAAGAGACCCAGTACTTC
v_gene: TRBV29-1; j_gene: TRBJ2-1; d_gene: NA; abundance: NA; CDR3aa: CSVAGTYNEQFF; CDR3nt: TGCAGCGTGGCCGGGACATACAATGAGCAGTTCTTC
v_gene: TRBV5-6; j_gene: TRBJ2-1; d_gene: TRBD2; abundance: NA; CDR3aa: CASSVGSGRVGNEQFF; CDR3nt: TGTGCCAGCAGCGTGGGGAGCGGGAGGGTTGGCAATGAGCAGTTCTTC
v_gene: TRBV19; j_gene: TRBJ1-5; d_gene: TRBD1; abundance: NA; CDR3aa: CASRDRADQPQHF; CDR3nt: TGTGCCAGTAGGGACAGGGCGGATCAGCCCCAGCATTTT
v_gene: TRBV5-1; j_gene: TRBJ2-2; d_gene: NA; abundance: NA; CDR3aa: CASSLDTGGANTGELFF; CDR3nt: TGCGCCAGCAGCTTGGACACGGGGGGCGCGAACACCGGGGAGCTGTTTTTT
v_gene: TRBV2; j_gene: TRBJ2-1; d_gene: TRBD2; abundance: NA; CDR3aa: CASSESGATYNEQFF; CDR3nt: TGTGCCAGCAGTGAAAGCGGGGCCACCTACAATGAGCAGTTCTTC
v_gene: TRBV12-3/TRBV12-4; j_gene: TRBJ1-1; d_gene: NA; abundance: NA; CDR3aa: CASSLSSGTEAFF; CDR3nt: TGTGCCAGCAGTTTATCATCGGGGACTGAAGCTTTCTTT
v_gene: TRBV2; j_gene: TRBJ2-1; d_gene: NA; abundance: once; CDR3aa: CASSERENEQFF; CDR3nt: TGTGCCAGCAGTGAACGGGAGAATGAGCAGTTCTTC
v_gene: TRBV13; j_gene: TRBJ2-7; d_gene: TRBD2; abundance: NA; CDR3aa: CASSLGASGSGYEQYF; CDR3nt: TGTGCCAGCAGCTTAGGGGCTAGCGGGAGTGGGTACGAGCAGTACTTC
v_gene: TRBV29-1; j_gene: TRBJ1-3; d_gene: NA; abundance: NA; CDR3aa: CSVASDSGNTIYF; CDR3nt: TGCAGCGTTGCCAGCGATTCTGGAAACACCATATATTTT
v_gene: TRBV5-1; j_gene: TRBJ2-7; d_gene: TRBD1; abundance: NA; CDR3aa: CASRDRDYEQYF; CDR3nt: TGCGCCAGCAGGGACAGGGACTACGAGCAGTACTTC
v_gene: TRBV30; j_gene: TRBJ2-1; d_gene: TRBD1; abundance: NA; CDR3aa: CARRLTGTEQFF; CDR3nt: TGTGCCCGCCGACTGACAGGGACTGAGCAGTTCTTC
v_gene: TRBV12-3/TRBV12-4; j_gene: TRBJ1-1; d_gene: NA; abundance: NA; CDR3aa: CASRRDPTEAFF; CDR3nt: TGTGCCAGCAGGAGGGATCCCACTGAAGCTTTCTTT
v_gene: TRBV10-3; j_gene: TRBJ2-3; d_gene: TRBD1; abundance: NA; CDR3aa: CAISELDRASAGTQYF; CDR3nt: TGTGCCATCAGTGAGTTGGACAGGGCCTCTGCGGGTACGCAGTATTTT
v_gene: TRBV30; j_gene: TRBJ1-4; d_gene: NA; abundance: NA; CDR3aa: CAWRRRTAINEKLFF; CDR3nt: TGTGCCTGGAGGAGGAGGACAGCGATTAATGAAAAACTGTTTTTT
v_gene: TRBV6-5; j_gene: TRBJ1-1; d_gene: NA; abundance: NA; CDR3aa: CASHSWGGVTTEAFF; CDR3nt: TGTGCCAGCCACTCATGGGGGGGGGTAACCACTGAAGCTTTCTTT
v_gene: TRBV5-6; j_gene: TRBJ2-2; d_gene: TRBD2; abundance: NA; CDR3aa: CASSLSGGNTGELFF; CDR3nt: TGTGCCAGCAGCCTTAGCGGGGGAAACACCGGGGAGCTGTTTTTT
v_gene: TRBV23-1; j_gene: TRBJ1-1; d_gene: TRBD1; abundance: few; CDR3aa: CASSQSIRDRAYAFF; CDR3nt: TGCGCCAGCAGTCAATCGATCCGGGACAGGGCTTATGCTTTCTTT
v_gene: TRBV30; j_gene: TRBJ2-5; d_gene: NA; abundance: NA; CDR3aa: CAWTRGRGETQYF; CDR3nt: TGTGCCTGGACCAGGGGAAGAGGGGAGACCCAGTACTTC
v_gene: TRBV11-3; j_gene: TRBJ2-7; d_gene: NA; abundance: NA; CDR3aa: CASSYARFEQYF; CDR3nt: TGTGCCAGCAGCTACGCTCGGTTTGAGCAGTACTTC
v_gene: TRBV5-4; j_gene: TRBJ2-5; d_gene: NA; abundance: NA; CDR3aa: CASSSPGQETQYF; CDR3nt: TGTGCCAGCAGCTCCCCGGGGCAAGAGACCCAGTACTTC
v_gene: TRBV27; j_gene: TRBJ1-2; d_gene: TRBD1; abundance: NA; CDR3aa: CASSSGGQGLGGYTF; CDR3nt: TGTGCCAGCAGTTCAGGGGGACAGGGGTTGGGTGGCTACACCTTC
v_gene: TRBV28; j_gene: TRBJ1-2; d_gene: TRBD1; abundance: NA; CDR3aa: CASSLTGDYGYTF; CDR3nt: TGTGCCAGCAGTCTGACAGGGGACTATGGCTACACCTTC
v_gene: TRBV19; j_gene: TRBJ2-1; d_gene: TRBD1; abundance: NA; CDR3aa: CASLPGQAYNEQFF; CDR3nt: TGTGCCAGCCTACCGGGACAGGCCTACAATGAGCAGTTCTTC
v_gene: TRBV28; j_gene: TRBJ2-7; d_gene: NA; abundance: NA; CDR3aa: CASSFLGAYEQYF; CDR3nt: TGTGCCAGCAGTTTTCTAGGGGCCTACGAGCAGTACTTC
v_gene: TRBV29-1; j_gene: TRBJ2-7; d_gene: NA; abundance: once; CDR3aa: CSVARQGDEQYF; CDR3nt: TGCAGCGTTGCGCGGCAGGGTGACGAGCAGTACTTC
v_gene: TRBV15; j_gene: TRBJ2-3; d_gene: NA; abundance: NA; CDR3aa: CATSLQGTDTQYF; CDR3nt: TGTGCCACCAGCCTACAGGGAACAGATACGCAGTATTTT
v_gene: TRBV5-1; j_gene: TRBJ1-3; d_gene: TRBD1; abundance: once; CDR3aa: CASSFRTGGNTIYF; CDR3nt: TGCGCCAGCAGCTTCCGGACAGGGGGAAACACCATATATTTT
v_gene: TRBV11-3; j_gene: TRBJ1-1; d_gene: TRBD1; abundance: few; CDR3aa: CASSPSDRGLKNTEAFF; CDR3nt: TGTGCCAGCAGCCCATCAGACAGGGGGCTAAAGAACACTGAAGCTTTCTTT
v_gene: TRBV6-2/TRBV6-3; j_gene: TRBJ2-7; d_gene: TRBD2; abundance: NA; CDR3aa: CASSRGGLARTDEQYF; CDR3nt: TGTGCCAGCAGCCGCGGGGGTCTAGCGAGAACCGACGAGCAGTACTTC
v_gene: TRBV5-6; j_gene: TRBJ1-5; d_gene: NA; abundance: NA; CDR3aa: CASTSLSVGNQPQHF; CDR3nt: TGTGCCAGCACCTCACTTTCTGTGGGCAATCAGCCCCAGCATTTT
v_gene: TRBV18; j_gene: TRBJ1-3; d_gene: TRBD1; abundance: NA; CDR3aa: CASSLGQGASGNTIYF; CDR3nt: TGTGCCAGCTCACTAGGACAGGGGGCTTCCGGAAACACCATATATTTT
v_gene: TRBV5-4; j_gene: TRBJ2-5; d_gene: TRBD1; abundance: NA; CDR3aa: CASSPRTGTDQETQYF; CDR3nt: TGTGCCAGCAGCCCTAGAACCGGGACAGACCAAGAGACCCAGTACTTC
v_gene: TRBV5-5; j_gene: TRBJ1-4; d_gene: NA; abundance: NA; CDR3aa: CASSLSTTNEKLFF; CDR3nt: TGTGCCAGCAGCTTGAGCACAACTAATGAAAAACTGTTTTTT
v_gene: TRBV2; j_gene: TRBJ2-1; d_gene: TRBD2; abundance: NA; CDR3aa: CASRPTSGRRSLQFF; CDR3nt: TGTGCCAGCAGACCGACTAGCGGGAGGCGGTCTCTCCAGTTCTTC
v_gene: TRBV30; j_gene: TRBJ2-7; d_gene: NA; abundance: NA; CDR3aa: CAWSTLNEQYF; CDR3nt: TGTGCCTGGAGTACATTAAACGAGCAGTACTTC
v_gene: TRBV5-1; j_gene: TRBJ2-1; d_gene: NA; abundance: NA; CDR3aa: CASSYQRDNEQFF; CDR3nt: TGCGCCAGCAGTTACCAACGGGACAATGAGCAGTTCTTC
v_gene: TRBV21-1; j_gene: TRBJ1-2; d_gene: NA; abundance: NA; CDR3aa: CASSKAKTGRDGYTF; CDR3nt: TGTGCCAGCAGCAAAGCGAAGACAGGTAGGGATGGCTACACCTTC
v_gene: TRBV2; j_gene: TRBJ2-7; d_gene: NA; abundance: once; CDR3aa: CASRGGTSARDEQYF; CDR3nt: TGTGCCAGCAGGGGCGGGACCTCGGCGCGAGACGAGCAGTACTTC
v_gene: TRBV7-2; j_gene: TRBJ2-1; d_gene: TRBD2; abundance: NA; CDR3aa: CASSLVPSGLYNEQFF; CDR3nt: TGTGCCAGCAGCTTGGTGCCTAGCGGGCTCTACAATGAGCAGTTCTTC
v_gene: TRBV7-2; j_gene: TRBJ1-3; d_gene: NA; abundance: NA; CDR3aa: CASGGGSSGNTIYF; CDR3nt: TGTGCCAGCGGTGGGGGGTCCTCTGGAAACACCATATATTTT
v_gene: TRBV6-5; j_gene: TRBJ2-1; d_gene: TRBD2; abundance: NA; CDR3aa: CASSFLAGGSNEQFF; CDR3nt: TGTGCCAGCAGTTTCCTAGCGGGAGGCAGTAATGAGCAGTTCTTC
v_gene: TRBV9; j_gene: TRBJ1-5; d_gene: NA; abundance: NA; CDR3aa: CASSVGPLENQPQHF; CDR3nt: TGTGCCAGCAGCGTAGGTCCGTTAGAGAATCAGCCCCAGCATTTT
v_gene: TRBV4-1; j_gene: TRBJ2-7; d_gene: NA; abundance: NA; CDR3aa: CASSPLLRELNEQYF; CDR3nt: TGCGCCAGCAGCCCCCTACTGCGGGAACTAAACGAGCAGTACTTC